The sequence of this T cell receptor beta chain was determined in a study of T cell responses to AZD1222 COVID-19 vaccine. Study results and caveats: It was only a handful of AZD1222 recipients who were seropositive at baseline. Epitopes outside B.1.351 and B.1.1.7 mutated regions reportedly drew nearly half of spike TCRs.

Points on this clone: The antigen is unknown.

Clones were read by immunoSEQ multiplex PCR, and TCRdb kept only the in-frame ones, dropping some. The table lists roughly 150,000 clones, 80% to 95% of them singletons. Trimming removed 10 bases at V and 1 base at J, with 15 bases between. CDR3 length: 14 residues. CDR1 is SNHLY and CDR2 is FYNNEI in the germline V gene. This TCR derives from an adult who received the AZD1222 COVID-19 vaccine. The V gene is TRBV2, the J gene TRBJ2-3; tentatively, D is TRBD2 (5 bases). Sequenced material: peripheral blood, taken 28 days after the second AZD1222 dose. The CDR3, as DNA: TGTGCCACTGAAGCGGAGTGGGGCACAGATACGCAGTATTTT. Its translation: CATEAEWGTDTQYF.